Below, 2 T cell receptor beta chains from the same sample are listed, as sequenced in a study of T cell responses to AZD1222 COVID-19 vaccine. Assay: immunoSEQ multiplex PCR; the TCRdb copy retains only in-frame clones and omits some. This sample yields 140,000 to 150,000 clones, of which 90% to 95% are seen a single time; about 1.3% belongs to the top ten. The starting material was peripheral blood, obtained on day 0 of AZD1222 vaccination. The receptors originated from an adult in good health.

The chain links TRBV4-3 to TRBJ1-6; D remains unclear. Germline V gives CDR1 LGHNA, CDR2 YSLEER. V was pared by 0 bases and J by 10 bases, with 13 bases between. CDR3 size: 15 residues. The CDR3 loop is CASSQDGGNLSPLHF. In DNA form, the CDR3 reads TGCGCCAGCAGCCAAGACGGCGGGAATCTCTCACCCCTCCACTTT.

The genes are TRBV18 and TRBJ2-1, with D possibly TRBD2 on 5 matching bases. Per germline, CDR1 KGHSH and CDR2 LQKENI. The CDR3 has 16 residues. Trimming took 3 bases from V and 1 from J, leaving 13 bases between them. The CDR3 region has the DNA TGTGCCAGCTCACCTGCGAGGGCTGGGTCCTACAATGAGCAGTTCTTC. Encoded protein: CASSPARAGSYNEQFF.